Listed below are T cell receptor beta chains from one sample, sequenced in a study of cytomegalovirus exposure and HLA in healthy donors. Sequencing was performed with immunoSEQ multiplex PCR; in TCRdb, only in-frame clones are kept and a portion is missing. Among approximately 150,000 clones listed, around 84% were seen once. The material sequenced was PBMCs. The receptor set was obtained from a man aged 30-40 years in good health and CMV-seropositive. The CDR3 runs from the conserved cysteine through the conserved F or W. The D gene is left open where the match is weak. Clone size is shown for a subset of rows, as once, few, many or a class of expanded clone.

d_gene | j_gene | v_gene | abundance | CDR3nt | CDR3aa
TRBD2 | TRBJ2-2 | TRBV18 | . | TGTGCCAGCTCACCTGGCAGCGGGAGAACCGGGGAGCTGTTTTTT | CASSPGSGRTGELFF
TRBD1 | TRBJ2-1 | TRBV27 | once | TGTGCCAGCAGTTTATCCCCTCCGGGACAGTTATACAATGAGCAGTTCTTC | CASSLSPPGQLYNEQFF
. | TRBJ2-2 | TRBV4-1 | . | TGCGCCAGCAGCTCAGGGGTCGGTTACACCGGGGAGCTGTTTTTT | CASSSGVGYTGELFF
TRBD1 | TRBJ2-7 | TRBV14 | . | TGTGCCAGCAGCCAAGGGACAGGATTACTCTACGAGCAGTACTTC | CASSQGTGLLYEQYF
TRBD2 | TRBJ2-1 | TRBV9 | . | TGTGCCAGCAGCGTACGGGACCCACTAGCGGGAGGGGCAAATGAGCAGTTCTTC | CASSVRDPLAGGANEQFF
. | TRBJ1-3 | TRBV18 | . | TGTGCCAGCTCAGAGGGCTCTGGAAACACCATATATTTT | CASSEGSGNTIYF
TRBD1 | TRBJ2-5 | TRBV6-6 | . | TGTGCCAGCAGTTACGTTGGACAGGCTCAAGAGACCCAGTACTTC | CASSYVGQAQETQYF
. | TRBJ2-1 | TRBV7-9 | . | TGTGCCAGCACCCTACTGGGACTCACCCCCGACAATGAGCAGTTCTTC | CASTLLGLTPDNEQFF
. | TRBJ2-1 | TRBV7-2 | . | TGTGCCAGCAGCTTAGGTTGGAGATCCAATGAGCAGTTCTTC | CASSLGWRSNEQFF
. | TRBJ2-3 | TRBV4-2 | . | TGTGCCAGCAGCCACGGGGAGCGAGGTACAGATACGCAGTATTTT | CASSHGERGTDTQYF
. | TRBJ2-3 | TRBV5-4 | . | TGTGCCAGCAGCCCGGGGAGGGGGAGCTCCCTTACAGATACGCAGTATTTT | CASSPGRGSSLTDTQYF
. | TRBJ1-1 | TRBV7-9 | few | TGTGCCAGCAGCTTAGACAGCTACACTGAAGCTTTCTTT | CASSLDSYTEAFF
TRBD2 | TRBJ2-1 | TRBV4-1 | . | TGCGCCAGCAGCCAACTTTCGACTAGCGGGAGTTTTGAGCAGTTCTTC | CASSQLSTSGSFEQFF
. | TRBJ2-1 | TRBV19 | . | TGTGCCAGTAGTATAGGAGGCGCCGCCCAGTTCTTC | CASSIGGAAQFF
. | TRBJ1-1 | TRBV4-3 | . | TGCGCCAGCAGCCAAGATTGGAGGCAGACGAACACTGAAGCTTTCTTT | CASSQDWRQTNTEAFF
. | TRBJ2-7 | TRBV5-6 | once | TGTGCCAGCAGCTACGAGGGCTACGAGCAGTACTTC | CASSYEGYEQYF
. | TRBJ1-3 | TRBV6-5 | . | TGTGCCAGCAGGACGGAGGAAACTGGAAACACCATATATTTT | CASRTEETGNTIYF
TRBD1 | TRBJ1-2 | TRBV19 | . | TGTGCCAGCGCGGGACAGGGTTATGGCTACACCTTC | CASAGQGYGYTF
. | TRBJ1-2 | TRBV18 | . | TGTGCCAGCTCACCACCGGGGCAGGGTGCTAACTATGGCTACACCTTC | CASSPPGQGANYGYTF
. | TRBJ1-5 | TRBV4-1 | . | TGCGCCAGCAGCCAAGGAAGTCAGGTTCAGATCAATCAGCCCCAGCATTTT | CASSQGSQVQINQPQHF
. | TRBJ2-3 | TRBV2 | . | TGTGCCAGCAAGGGAGGAGGGAGCACAGATACGCAGTATTTT | CASKGGGSTDTQYF
. | TRBJ1-2 | TRBV27 | . | TGTGCCAGCAGTTATGGGGGGAACTATGGCTACACCTTC | CASSYGGNYGYTF
TRBD1 | TRBJ2-7 | TRBV6-5 | . | TGTGCCAGCAGTTACCTTTCAGGGGGCGGCGAGCAGTACTTC | CASSYLSGGGEQYF
TRBD2 | TRBJ2-1 | TRBV19 | once | TGTGCCAGTAGTAACGGACTAGCCTCGGGTAATGAGCAGTTCTTC | CASSNGLASGNEQFF
TRBD1 | TRBJ1-4 | TRBV30 | . | TGTGCCTGGAGTAGGGACAGGGGCCGAAATGAAAAACTGTTTTTT | CAWSRDRGRNEKLFF
. | TRBJ2-1 | TRBV9 | . | TGTGCCAGCATCCAGGTGAGTCTCAATGAGCAGTTCTTC | CASIQVSLNEQFF
. | TRBJ1-1 | TRBV2 | . | TGTGCCAGCGATACACGGGAGGTGAACACTGAAGCTTTCTTT | CASDTREVNTEAFF
TRBD1 | TRBJ1-2 | TRBV2 | . | TGTGCCAGCAGTGAAGAGCGGGGACAGGGGACCTATGGCTACACCTTC | CASSEERGQGTYGYTF
. | TRBJ2-6 | TRBV9 | . | TGTGCCAGCAGCAAATCAGGGTCTGGGGCCAACGTCCTGACTTTC | CASSKSGSGANVLTF
. | TRBJ1-1 | TRBV5-1 | . | TGCGCCAGCAGCTTGGGACATACAGGGTCCACTGAAGCTTTCTTT | CASSLGHTGSTEAFF
. | TRBJ2-1 | TRBV7-2 | . | TGTGCCAGCAGCTTCGGACTATCGGGAGACTACAATGAGCAGTTCTTC | CASSFGLSGDYNEQFF
. | TRBJ2-7 | TRBV6-6 | . | TGTGCCAGCGGGAGAGTGGAGTACGAGCAGTACTTC | CASGRVEYEQYF
. | TRBJ1-2 | TRBV2 | . | TGTGCCAGCAGTATCCCCCCCGGCGGAGATGGCTACACCTTC | CASSIPPGGDGYTF
. | TRBJ2-3 | TRBV7-9 | . | TGTGCCAGCAGCTTTAAGTCCGGGTCCTCCGATCCGCAGTATTTT | CASSFKSGSSDPQYF
. | TRBJ2-7 | TRBV27 | . | TGTGCCAGCAGTTTGGGACTTAGGTACGAGCAGTACTTC | CASSLGLRYEQYF
. | TRBJ1-2 | TRBV30 | . | TGTGCCTGGAGAAAGGGAGGGGCGGGTGGCTACACCTTC | CAWRKGGAGGYTF
. | TRBJ2-5 | TRBV4-3 | . | TGCGCCAGCAGCCAAGATTCAGGGGTAAAAGAGACCCAGTACTTC | CASSQDSGVKETQYF
. | TRBJ2-5 | TRBV13 | . | TGTGCCAGCAGCTTAGAAAGGGGCCGGGAGACCCAGTACTTC | CASSLERGRETQYF
. | TRBJ1-2 | TRBV25-1 | . | TGTGCCAGCAGTGAAGTGTCCCGAGGGCACTATGGCTACACCTTC | CASSEVSRGHYGYTF
TRBD1 | TRBJ1-2 | TRBV7-2 | . | TGTGCCAGCAGCGAGGGACAGGGGGTTCTCTATGGCTACACCTTC | CASSEGQGVLYGYTF
TRBD2 | TRBJ2-5 | TRBV4-2 | . | TGTGCCAGCAGCCAAGGAGTAGCGGGAGACCCTACCATAGAGACCCAGTACTTC | CASSQGVAGDPTIETQYF
TRBD2 | TRBJ2-1 | TRBV7-9 | . | TGTTCCAGCAGACCACCGGGACTAGCAAGGGATGAGCAGTTCTTC | CSSRPPGLARDEQFF
. | TRBJ1-5 | TRBV6-5 | . | TGTGCCAGCAGTTACCCCTTCAGGGCGATGAATCAGCCCCAGCATTTT | CASSYPFRAMNQPQHF
TRBD2 | TRBJ2-2 | TRBV4-2 | . | TGTGCCAGCAGCCAAGATAGATTGCGGGAGGGCACCGGGGAGCTGTTTTTT | CASSQDRLREGTGELFF
. | TRBJ2-5 | TRBV18 | . | TGTGCCAGCTCACGGACGGACAGCCAAGAGACCCAGTACTTC | CASSRTDSQETQYF
TRBD1 | TRBJ1-6 | TRBV18 | . | TGTGCCAGCTCTCGGGACAGAAATTCACCCCTCCACTTT | CASSRDRNSPLHF